The source of this T cell receptor beta chain is a study of cytotoxic CD8 clonotypes in ibrutinib-treated CLL (dated by TCRdb to 2020 to 2023). Regarding the complete study: The cohort was composed of more than ten relapsed/refractory and about 15 treatment-naive patients; IGHV unmutated status was identified in 17 patients. Responses were partial in around 25 patients and complete in 2; after median 68 months follow-up, some 15 stayed in remission and roughly twelve progressed. Response samples were taken after a median of 12 months on treatment, ranging from about 6 to 40 months. On average, each sample had about 260,000 productive templates and about 89,000 productive rearrangements. Longitudinal samples were available for 26 of the 86 trial participants. Cryopreserved peripheral blood mononuclear cells were obtained prior to treatment, at the time of response, and at either disease progression or sustained remission.

Each clonotype received, on average, around 10x coverage in deep resolution sequencing performed on a MiSeq, where the target depth lay between 1 in 1 million and 1 in 200,000 T cells. TCR beta libraries were generated with the immunoSEQ hsTCRB Kit. In the original analysis: ImmunoSEQ Data Assistant and ImmunoSEQ Analyzer were used for data analysis, and V, D and J genes were assigned according to IMGT definitions. Clonality, which ranges from 0 to 1, was calculated by subtracting the normalized Shannon entropy of productive rearrangement frequencies from one. Only overrepresented clonotypes making up at least 0.05% of the repertoire of each patient were included in the public clonotype analysis. Roughly 12 age-matched healthy donor repertoires from immuneACCESS were used as controls for clonality. Here the immuneACCESS table is served through TCRdb, limited to in-frame sequences with V and J called. Missing clones are a known gap in these copies; in checked studies unresolved V genes cover under half, and the rest lacks a known reason. V and J calls and clone size are copied from that table; D and trimming were computed from the DNA. The sample includes approximately 16,000 clones, with 55% to 65% observed a single time. 12% of the sample is taken by the ten largest.

The CDR3 starts with the cysteine, ends with the phenylalanine, and has 17 residues. Of the read, only the CDR3 DNA is kept; its 51 bases are in frame from base 1. The germline V gene encodes CDR1 LNHDA and CDR2 SQIVND (reference sequence). V is pruned by 9 bases and J by 5 bases, leaving 16 bases of the junction without a gene match. Compared with the rest of its sample, this clone is medium-sized (0.01 to 0.1%). The target of this receptor is not known. There are no base qualities to consult, and no much larger clone falls within one base. For TCR beta library preparation, about 2 micrograms of genomic DNA were isolated from cryopreserved PBMCs. High-throughput TCR beta sequencing was performed on longitudinal blood samples from CLL patients receiving ibrutinib monotherapy. The patients were enrolled in a single-center, open-label phase 2 trial of ibrutinib monotherapy. Findings and caveats that apply to the study as a whole: Public clonotypes were rare and either contracted or stayed stable during treatment, and the rise in clonality at ibrutinib response reflected the expansion of private clonotypes. Baseline clonality exceeded that of age-matched healthy donors and correlated strongly with circulating CD8+ T-cell counts. Clonality increased at ibrutinib response, stayed stable in sustained remission, and fell back toward baseline at progression. Sustained-remission and progressing patients did not have matched sampling times, and lymph node repertoires were not examined.

The sequence came from a human donor with chronic lymphocytic leukemia. Rearrangement joined TRBV19 to TRBJ1-6; the central 7 bases match TRBD1. The sample consisted of PBMCs, taken before ibrutinib treatment. The CDR3 amino acid sequence is: CASAQSDRAGNNSPLHF. The DNA is as follows: TGTGCCAGCGCACAAAGTGACAGGGCGGGGAATAATTCACCCCTCCACTTT.